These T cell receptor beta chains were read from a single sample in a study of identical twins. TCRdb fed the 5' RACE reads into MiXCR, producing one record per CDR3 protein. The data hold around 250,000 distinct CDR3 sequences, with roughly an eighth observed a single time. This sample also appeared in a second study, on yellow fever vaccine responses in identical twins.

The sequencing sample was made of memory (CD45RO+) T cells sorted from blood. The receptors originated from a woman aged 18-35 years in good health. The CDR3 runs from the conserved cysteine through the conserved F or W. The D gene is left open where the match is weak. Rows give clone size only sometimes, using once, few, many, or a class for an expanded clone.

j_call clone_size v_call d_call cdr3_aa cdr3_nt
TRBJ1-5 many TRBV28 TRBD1 CASRTDRAGQPQHF TGTGCCAGCAGAACCGACAGGGCCGGTCAGCCCCAGCATTTT
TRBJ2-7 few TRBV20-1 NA CSARASATYEQYF TGCAGTGCTAGAGCTAGCGCAACCTACGAGCAGTACTTC
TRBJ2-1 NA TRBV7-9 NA CASSLAEASREFF TGTGCCAGCAGCTTAGCGGAGGCCTCTCGTGAGTTCTTC
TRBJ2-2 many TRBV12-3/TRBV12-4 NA CASSFSGRNTGELFF TGTGCCAGCAGTTTTTCTGGGAGAAACACCGGGGAGCTGTTTTTT
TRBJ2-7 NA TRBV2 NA CASREGGEQYF TGTGCCAGCAGGGAGGGGGGCGAGCAGTACTTC
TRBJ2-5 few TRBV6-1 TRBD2 CASSESHGGGQETQYF TGTGCCAGCAGTGAATCACACGGCGGGGGGCAAGAGACCCAGTACTTC
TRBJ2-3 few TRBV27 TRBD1 CASSSTRTGRTTDTQYF TGTGCCAGCAGTTCTACCCGGACAGGACGAACGACAGATACGCAGTATTTT
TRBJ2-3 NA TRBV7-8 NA CASSLPKGESSTDTQYF TGTGCCAGCAGTCTCCCTAAGGGGGAATCTAGCACAGATACGCAGTATTTT
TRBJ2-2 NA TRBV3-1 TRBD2 CASSSTRGLGNTGELFF TGTGCCAGCAGCAGTACACGGGGACTAGGTAACACCGGGGAGCTGTTTTTT
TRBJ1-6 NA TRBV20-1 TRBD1 CSARMGQGLSPLHF TGCAGTGCTAGAATGGGACAGGGTCTCTCACCCCTCCACTTT
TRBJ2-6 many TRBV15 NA CATSGRGANSGANVLTF TGTGCCACCAGCGGCAGGGGTGCTAACTCTGGGGCCAACGTCCTGACTTTC
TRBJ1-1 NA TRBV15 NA CATSSPRFQERAEAFF TGTGCCACCAGCAGCCCCCGTTTTCAAGAGAGGGCTGAAGCTTTCTTT
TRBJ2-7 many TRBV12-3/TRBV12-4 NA CASSLLARGAEQYF TGTGCCAGCAGTTTGCTAGCTAGGGGAGCCGAGCAGTACTTC
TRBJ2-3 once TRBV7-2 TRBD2 CASSVAGVPTDTQYF TGTGCCAGCAGCGTAGCGGGAGTCCCCACAGATACGCAGTATTTT
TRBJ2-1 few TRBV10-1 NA CASSVNGEYNEQFF TGCGCCAGCAGTGTAAACGGCGAATACAATGAGCAGTTCTTC
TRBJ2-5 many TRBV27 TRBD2 CASSDGLAGRQETQYF TGTGCCAGCAGCGACGGACTAGCGGGAAGGCAAGAGACCCAGTACTTC
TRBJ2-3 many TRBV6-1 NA CASSERETDTQYF TGTGCCAGCAGTGAGAGGGAGACAGATACGCAGTATTTT
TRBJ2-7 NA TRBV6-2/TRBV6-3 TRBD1 CASTTQGRYDEQYF TGTGCCAGCACCACACAGGGGCGTTACGACGAGCAGTACTTC
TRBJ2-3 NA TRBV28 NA CASSSGLLLVTDTQYF TGTGCCAGCAGTTCCGGACTGCTCCTGGTCACAGATACGCAGTATTTT
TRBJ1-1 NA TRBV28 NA CASSRPDNTEAFF TGTGCCAGCAGTCGGCCGGATAACACTGAAGCTTTCTTT
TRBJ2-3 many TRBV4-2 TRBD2 CASSQEVAGGADTQYF TGTGCCAGCAGCCAAGAGGTAGCGGGGGGGGCAGATACGCAGTATTTT
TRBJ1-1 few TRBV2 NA CASSDRHSNTEAFF TGTGCCAGCAGCGACAGACATTCGAACACTGAAGCTTTCTTT
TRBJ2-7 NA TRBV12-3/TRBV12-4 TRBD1 CASNLNGQGGYEQYF TGTGCCAGCAACCTGAATGGACAGGGGGGTTACGAGCAGTACTTC
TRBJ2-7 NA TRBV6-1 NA CASILAIGYEQYF TGTGCCAGCATCCTCGCCATCGGCTACGAGCAGTACTTC
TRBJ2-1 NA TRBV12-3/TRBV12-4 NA CASSLIASHNEQFF TGTGCCAGCAGTTTAATTGCCAGCCACAATGAGCAGTTCTTC
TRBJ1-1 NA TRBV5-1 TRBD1 CASSLDGQGRAEAFF TGCGCCAGCAGCTTGGATGGACAGGGAAGGGCTGAAGCTTTCTTT
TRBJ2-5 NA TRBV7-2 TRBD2 CASSPTSGRGVETQYF TGTGCCAGCAGCCCGACTAGCGGGAGGGGGGTGGAGACCCAGTACTTC
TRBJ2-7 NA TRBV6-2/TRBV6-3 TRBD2 CASRGGLAGVYEQYF TGTGCCAGCAGGGGGGGACTAGCGGGAGTCTACGAGCAGTACTTC
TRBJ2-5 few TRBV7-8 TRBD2 CASSPAGTSGGYGETQYF TGTGCCAGCAGCCCCGCCGGGACTAGCGGGGGGTACGGGGAGACCCAGTACTTC
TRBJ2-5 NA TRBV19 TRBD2 CASRIAGGEGETQYF TGTGCCAGTAGAATAGCGGGGGGTGAAGGAGAGACCCAGTACTTC
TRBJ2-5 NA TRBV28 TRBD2 CASSDLLKRGSGETQYF TGTGCCAGCAGTGATCTACTTAAGCGGGGCTCAGGGGAGACCCAGTACTTC
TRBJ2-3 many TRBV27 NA CASSLSAGRLWNTQYF TGTGCCAGCAGTTTATCGGCGGGGAGGTTGTGGAATACGCAGTATTTT
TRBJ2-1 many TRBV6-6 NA CASSYTGSDEQFF TGTGCCAGCAGTTACACCGGTAGCGATGAGCAGTTCTTC
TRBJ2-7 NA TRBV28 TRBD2 CASSHRPRTSGRLYEQYF TGTGCCAGCAGCCACCGCCCTAGGACTAGCGGGAGATTGTACGAGCAGTACTTC
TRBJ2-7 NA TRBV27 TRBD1 CATRKGDRAGEQYF TGTGCCACCCGAAAAGGGGACAGGGCTGGCGAGCAGTACTTC
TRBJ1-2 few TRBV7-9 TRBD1 CASSLGDRGNYGYTF TGTGCCAGCAGCTTAGGTGACAGGGGGAACTATGGCTACACCTTC